These 2 T cell receptor beta chains came from one sample sequenced in a study of regulatory T cells in long-lasting Graves disease. With iRepertoire HTBI primers and Arm-PCR of CDR3 regions, TCR beta libraries were built. Using its own MiXCR run on the multiplex PCR reads, TCRdb lists one record per CDR3 protein. The sample shows 350,000 to 500,000 distinct CDR3 sequences, around 15% of them seen only once. Regarding time point: newly diagnosed GD, antithyroid drugs for less than 3 months. Construction of the TCR library relied on RNA isolated from PBMCs. The same data also went into a second study, on T cells in Graves' hyperthyroidism and ophthalmopathy.

Sequenced material: peripheral blood mononuclear cells (PBMCs), taken at new diagnosis, from a patient treated with antithyroid drugs. These receptor sequences come from a woman under 40 with Graves disease.

Many counts were recorded for this clonotype. V usage is TRBV30 and J usage is TRBJ1-2; 8 bases match TRBD1. CDR3 length: 12 amino acids. Germline loops: CDR1 GTSNPN, CDR2 SVGIG (reference sequence). Germline trimming cut 8 bases from V and 8 bases from J; bases unmatched to any gene: 10. In nucleotides, the CDR3 is TGTGCCGGGGGGAGGACAGGGTCGGGCTACACCTTC. This encodes CAGGRTGSGYTF.

The rearrangement links TRBV14 to TRBJ2-7; TRBD1 is a possible D gene (5 bases). Germline assignment: CDR1 SGHDN and CDR2 FVKESK. V was clipped by 2 bases and J by 3 bases, with 14 bases between them. The CDR3 runs 15 residues. The CDR3 nucleotides read TGTGCCAGCAGCCAACGTCCAGGGATCCTCTACGAGCAGTACTTC. Translating it yields CASSQRPGILYEQYF. Supplemented by reference TRBV14 and TRBJ2-7, the full variable domain reads EAGVTQFPSHSVIEKGQTVTLRCDPISGHDNLYWYRRVMGKEIKFLLHFVKESKQDESGMPNNRFLAERTGGTYSTLKVQPAELEDSGVYFCASSQRPGILYEQYFGPGTRLTVT.